The rows below give T cell receptor beta chains drawn from one sample of a study of TIL therapy for anti-PD-1-resistant metastatic lung cancer. Using immunoSEQ multiplex PCR, the repertoire was profiled, and TCRdb retains in-frame clones only, with some absent. In the table there are 54,000 or so clones, less than 85% of which are singletons. This material consisted of blood, taken at baseline. The source of these receptors is a person aged 25 to 85 with non-small cell lung cancer. CDR3s include the opening cysteine and the closing phenylalanine or tryptophan. D genes are given only for firm matches. Clone sizes are given selectively: once, few, many, or a class where the clone is expanded.

J gene: TRBJ2-7
clone size: NA
V gene: TRBV9
D gene: NA
CDR3 DNA: TGTGCCAGCAGCGTAGACCCCAGTCCTTACGAGCAGTACTTC
CDR3 protein: CASSVDPSPYEQYF

J gene: TRBJ1-1
clone size: few
V gene: TRBV20-1
D gene: NA
CDR3 DNA: TGCAGTGCTCCCAGGAACACTGAAGCTTTCTTT
CDR3 protein: CSAPRNTEAFF

J gene: TRBJ1-1
clone size: NA
V gene: TRBV5-6
D gene: NA
CDR3 DNA: TGTGCCAGCAGCCTCGGACGTAATCGGGACACTGAAGCTTTCTTT
CDR3 protein: CASSLGRNRDTEAFF

J gene: TRBJ1-2
clone size: NA
V gene: TRBV6-5
D gene: NA
CDR3 DNA: TGTGCCAGCAGTCCCTGGGGCTCCGCAGACTATGGCTACACCTTC
CDR3 protein: CASSPWGSADYGYTF

J gene: TRBJ2-7
clone size: NA
V gene: TRBV7-2
D gene: NA
CDR3 DNA: TGTGCCAGCAGCCAAGACGCCTCCTACGAGCAGTACTTC
CDR3 protein: CASSQDASYEQYF

J gene: TRBJ2-7
clone size: NA
V gene: TRBV28
D gene: NA
CDR3 DNA: TGTGCCAGCAGGTCCCTCAAGCTGACAGGCCCCCCACCTTACGAGCAGTACTTC
CDR3 protein: CASRSLKLTGPPPYEQYF

J gene: TRBJ2-7
clone size: NA
V gene: TRBV7-2
D gene: NA
CDR3 DNA: TGTGCCAGCAGCTTTCGAGTCTGGGGGTACGAGCAGTACTTC
CDR3 protein: CASSFRVWGYEQYF

J gene: TRBJ1-1
clone size: NA
V gene: TRBV2
D gene: NA
CDR3 DNA: TGTGCCAGCGCCCCACCCTTTGGGGGAACTGAAGCTTTCTTT
CDR3 protein: CASAPPFGGTEAFF

J gene: TRBJ2-5
clone size: NA
V gene: TRBV19
D gene: NA
CDR3 DNA: TGTGCCAGTAGTAATGCTGGGCAGGGGCGATCACGAGAGACCCAGTACTTC
CDR3 protein: CASSNAGQGRSRETQYF

J gene: TRBJ2-7
clone size: NA
V gene: TRBV5-6
D gene: NA
CDR3 DNA: TGTGCCAGCAGCTCGAGATTCGGGGCCGTCTCCTACGAGCAGTACTTC
CDR3 protein: CASSSRFGAVSYEQYF

J gene: TRBJ1-2
clone size: NA
V gene: TRBV9
D gene: NA
CDR3 DNA: TGTGCCAGCAGCGTAGCGGGATCCGCTCGCTATGGCTACACCTTC
CDR3 protein: CASSVAGSARYGYTF

J gene: TRBJ2-2
clone size: NA
V gene: TRBV9
D gene: NA
CDR3 DNA: TGTGCCAGCCAAAACTCGGCCTTCACCGGGGAGCTGTTTTTT
CDR3 protein: CASQNSAFTGELFF

J gene: TRBJ2-1
clone size: NA
V gene: TRBV7-2
D gene: NA
CDR3 DNA: TGTGCCAGCAGCTTAAGAGTACGGCGGGACTCCTACAATGAGCAGTTCTTC
CDR3 protein: CASSLRVRRDSYNEQFF

J gene: TRBJ1-1
clone size: NA
V gene: TRBV28
D gene: NA
CDR3 DNA: TGTGCCAGCAGGGGAGGGGGGCAGGAATCGAGGGAAGCTTTCTTT
CDR3 protein: CASRGGGQESREAFF

J gene: TRBJ2-6
clone size: NA
V gene: TRBV28
D gene: TRBD1
CDR3 DNA: TGTGCCAGCAGTGTTACAGGGGCTGGGGCCAACGTCCTGACTTTC
CDR3 protein: CASSVTGAGANVLTF

J gene: TRBJ2-3
clone size: NA
V gene: TRBV6-5
D gene: NA
CDR3 DNA: TGTGCCAGCAGTTACTCAGGACAGGCGGGGGATACGCAGTATTTT
CDR3 protein: CASSYSGQAGDTQYF

J gene: TRBJ2-7
clone size: few
V gene: TRBV2
D gene: NA
CDR3 DNA: TGTGCCAGCAGTAACAACTACGAGCAGTACTTC
CDR3 protein: CASSNNYEQYF

J gene: TRBJ1-5
clone size: NA
V gene: TRBV7-9
D gene: TRBD1
CDR3 DNA: TGTGCCAGCAGCCGACAGGGAGGCAATCAGCCCCAGCATTTT
CDR3 protein: CASSRQGGNQPQHF

J gene: TRBJ2-7
clone size: NA
V gene: TRBV5-1
D gene: TRBD2
CDR3 DNA: TGCGCCAGCAGCTTGGGGGGGACTAGCGGGAGTGGCGAGCAGTACTTC
CDR3 protein: CASSLGGTSGSGEQYF

J gene: TRBJ1-2
clone size: NA
V gene: TRBV20-1
D gene: NA
CDR3 DNA: TGCAGTGCCGCGGGGTCGGATGGCTACACCTTC
CDR3 protein: CSAAGSDGYTF

J gene: TRBJ1-6
clone size: few
V gene: TRBV10-3
D gene: NA
CDR3 DNA: TGTGCCATCAGTGAGTCTACGCGGAGTTCACCCCTCCACTTT
CDR3 protein: CAISESTRSSPLHF

J gene: TRBJ1-1
clone size: NA
V gene: TRBV6-5
D gene: NA
CDR3 DNA: TGTGCCAGCAGTTACCACCAGGGGACTGAAGCTTTCTTT
CDR3 protein: CASSYHQGTEAFF

J gene: TRBJ2-5
clone size: NA
V gene: TRBV14
D gene: NA
CDR3 DNA: TGTGCCAGCAGCCGTGACGTGGGAGGGGGCCCAAAAACGGCTGTAGAGACCCAGTACTTC
CDR3 protein: CASSRDVGGGPKTAVETQYF

J gene: TRBJ1-2
clone size: few
V gene: TRBV7-9
D gene: NA
CDR3 DNA: TGTGCCAGCAGCTTAGATGTCAACTATGGCTACACCTTC
CDR3 protein: CASSLDVNYGYTF

J gene: TRBJ2-7
clone size: NA
V gene: TRBV7-2
D gene: TRBD1
CDR3 DNA: TGTGCCAGCAGCCTCGGGACAGGGGACCCCTACGAGCAGTACTTC
CDR3 protein: CASSLGTGDPYEQYF

J gene: TRBJ1-3
clone size: few
V gene: TRBV7-3
D gene: NA
CDR3 DNA: TGTGCCAGCAGCTTAAGTGGGGGATTCGGAAACACCATATATTTT
CDR3 protein: CASSLSGGFGNTIYF

J gene: TRBJ2-4
clone size: once
V gene: TRBV6-4
D gene: NA
CDR3 DNA: TGTGCCAGCAGTGACTCGTGTGGGGCCAAAAACATTCAGTACTTC
CDR3 protein: CASSDSCGAKNIQYF

J gene: TRBJ2-5
clone size: few
V gene: TRBV6-1
D gene: NA
CDR3 DNA: TGTGCCAGCAGTGACGAGCCGGAGACCCAGTACTTC
CDR3 protein: CASSDEPETQYF

J gene: TRBJ2-7
clone size: NA
V gene: TRBV18
D gene: TRBD1
CDR3 DNA: TGTGCCAGCTCACCATTGCGCCCGGGACAGGGGCTGGCCGAGCAGTACTTC
CDR3 protein: CASSPLRPGQGLAEQYF

J gene: TRBJ2-7
clone size: NA
V gene: TRBV9
D gene: TRBD2
CDR3 DNA: TGTGCCAGCAGCGATGGACTAGCCCCCCTCTACGAGCAGTACTTC
CDR3 protein: CASSDGLAPLYEQYF

J gene: TRBJ2-7
clone size: NA
V gene: TRBV28
D gene: NA
CDR3 DNA: TGTGCCAGCAGTTTAGGAGGGAAAAGGCACGAGCAGTACTTC
CDR3 protein: CASSLGGKRHEQYF

J gene: TRBJ1-4
clone size: NA
V gene: TRBV5-1
D gene: NA
CDR3 DNA: TGCGCCAGCAGCTTCCAAGGGGGGGCTAATGAAAAACTGTTTTTT
CDR3 protein: CASSFQGGANEKLFF

J gene: TRBJ1-5
clone size: NA
V gene: TRBV28
D gene: NA
CDR3 DNA: TGTGCCAGCCTGAGCAGAGGGGACCTACGCAATCAGCCCCAGCATTTT
CDR3 protein: CASLSRGDLRNQPQHF

J gene: TRBJ2-1
clone size: once
V gene: TRBV4-3
D gene: NA
CDR3 DNA: TGCGCCAGCAGCCAAGATAAGGGCGCGGGGCTTAACAATGAGCAGTTCTTC
CDR3 protein: CASSQDKGAGLNNEQFF

J gene: TRBJ2-3
clone size: NA
V gene: TRBV7-7
D gene: NA
CDR3 DNA: TGTGCCAGCAGCCCGGAGATAGCGAGCACAGATACGCAGTATTTT
CDR3 protein: CASSPEIASTDTQYF

J gene: TRBJ1-2
clone size: NA
V gene: TRBV6-1
D gene: NA
CDR3 DNA: TGTGCCAGCAGTGAAGGGGGGATGTCTAACTATGGCTACACCTTC
CDR3 protein: CASSEGGMSNYGYTF

J gene: TRBJ2-7
clone size: NA
V gene: TRBV5-6
D gene: TRBD2
CDR3 DNA: TGTGCCAGCAGCTTCGGGCGGGGGGTCCACGAGCAGTACTTC
CDR3 protein: CASSFGRGVHEQYF

J gene: TRBJ2-7
clone size: NA
V gene: TRBV13
D gene: NA
CDR3 DNA: TGTGCCAGCAGCTTAGCCGGGAAGGGGTACGAGCAGTACTTC
CDR3 protein: CASSLAGKGYEQYF

J gene: TRBJ2-1
clone size: NA
V gene: TRBV5-8
D gene: NA
CDR3 DNA: TGTGCCAGCATGCCCGCCCAACCGCTTAACAATGAGCAGTTCTTC
CDR3 protein: CASMPAQPLNNEQFF

J gene: TRBJ2-1
clone size: NA
V gene: TRBV7-2
D gene: NA
CDR3 DNA: TGTGCCAGCAGCTTAGGTTGGGAGGTCGGGACGAAGTTCTTC
CDR3 protein: CASSLGWEVGTKFF

J gene: TRBJ2-1
clone size: NA
V gene: TRBV7-7
D gene: TRBD2
CDR3 DNA: TGTGCTAGCAGCTTAGGCCTTGCGGGAGGGCTGGATGAGCAGTTCTTC
CDR3 protein: CASSLGLAGGLDEQFF

J gene: TRBJ2-3
clone size: NA
V gene: TRBV28
D gene: NA
CDR3 DNA: TGTGCCAGCAGTTTCCCGGCAGATACGCAGTATTTT
CDR3 protein: CASSFPADTQYF

J gene: TRBJ2-5
clone size: NA
V gene: TRBV7-7
D gene: NA
CDR3 DNA: TGTGCCAGCAGTTTTCAGGGGGGGGAGACCCAGTACTTC
CDR3 protein: CASSFQGGETQYF

J gene: TRBJ2-5
clone size: NA
V gene: TRBV6-6
D gene: TRBD2
CDR3 DNA: TGTGCCAGCAGTTACCCCCCTAGCGGGAGAGAGACCCAGTACTTC
CDR3 protein: CASSYPPSGRETQYF

J gene: TRBJ2-2
clone size: NA
V gene: TRBV7-9
D gene: NA
CDR3 DNA: TGTGCCAGCAGCTTAGCTTTTACGAACACCGGGGAGCTGTTTTTT
CDR3 protein: CASSLAFTNTGELFF

J gene: TRBJ1-2
clone size: NA
V gene: TRBV5-1
D gene: NA
CDR3 DNA: TGCGCCAGCAGCTTGGAGCCGCAGAACTATGGCTACACCTTC
CDR3 protein: CASSLEPQNYGYTF

J gene: TRBJ2-5
clone size: NA
V gene: TRBV10-3
D gene: TRBD1
CDR3 DNA: TGTGCCATCAGTCGACAGGGCGAAGAGACCCAGTACTTC
CDR3 protein: CAISRQGEETQYF

J gene: TRBJ2-1
clone size: NA
V gene: TRBV5-1
D gene: NA
CDR3 DNA: TGCGCCAGCAGCCAGAGCTCCTACAATGAGCAGTTCTTC
CDR3 protein: CASSQSSYNEQFF

J gene: TRBJ1-5
clone size: NA
V gene: TRBV7-2
D gene: NA
CDR3 DNA: TGTGCCAGCAGCTTAGACAGGGTCAATCAGCCCCAGCATTTT
CDR3 protein: CASSLDRVNQPQHF

J gene: TRBJ2-1
clone size: few
V gene: TRBV12-5
D gene: NA
CDR3 DNA: TGTGCTAGTGGTGCCCGGGACGGATACAATGAGCAGTTCTTC
CDR3 protein: CASGARDGYNEQFF

J gene: TRBJ1-5
clone size: few
V gene: TRBV9
D gene: TRBD1
CDR3 DNA: TGTGCCAGCAGCGTAGGACAGGGAGGCAATCAGCCCCAGCATTTT
CDR3 protein: CASSVGQGGNQPQHF

J gene: TRBJ2-1
clone size: NA
V gene: TRBV29-1
D gene: NA
CDR3 DNA: TGCAGCGTCGACCGGGGGAGTGATTTCAATGAGCAGTTCTTC
CDR3 protein: CSVDRGSDFNEQFF

J gene: TRBJ1-2
clone size: few
V gene: TRBV19
D gene: TRBD1
CDR3 DNA: TGTGCCAGTAGTATCCCCCGGGACAGGAGCAATGGCTACACCTTC
CDR3 protein: CASSIPRDRSNGYTF

J gene: TRBJ1-2
clone size: few
V gene: TRBV9
D gene: NA
CDR3 DNA: TGTGCCAGCAGCGTAAAAACTGGGTTCTATGGCTACACCTTC
CDR3 protein: CASSVKTGFYGYTF

J gene: TRBJ1-2
clone size: NA
V gene: TRBV20-1
D gene: NA
CDR3 DNA: TGCAGTGCCTCTACGTTCTATGGCTACACCTTC
CDR3 protein: CSASTFYGYTF

J gene: TRBJ1-2
clone size: few
V gene: TRBV28
D gene: NA
CDR3 DNA: TGTGCCAGCAGTTCTGTGACGGGCTACACCTTC
CDR3 protein: CASSSVTGYTF

J gene: TRBJ1-2
clone size: few
V gene: TRBV6-5
D gene: TRBD1
CDR3 DNA: TGTGCCAGCAGCTACAGGGGCTATGGCTACACCTTC
CDR3 protein: CASSYRGYGYTF